The 26 T cell receptor beta chains listed next were all sequenced from one sample in a study of blood T cell repertoires in COVID-19 (dated by TCRdb to 2019 to 2021). Library prep was done by the immunoSEQ multiplex PCR assay. TCRdb's version of the immuneACCESS table is confined to in-frame rearrangements and falls short of the full clone set. An unresolved V gene accounts for under half of the shortfall where checked; the remainder is of unknown origin. The sample table records 200,000 to 300,000 clones; roughly 87% of these occur just once. The ten biggest clones cover around 2.6% of the sample. The sample was PBMCs or T cells enriched from blood (not recorded which). Receptors were obtained from a woman aged 30 to 39 with acute COVID-19.

The gene calls are TRBV6-6 and TRBJ1-2; D call uncertain. Germline values: CDR1 MNHNY, CDR2 SVGAGI (reference sequence). The V end was cut by 0 bases, the J end by 2 bases, with 10 bases between. The CDR3 covers 15 residues. The CDR3 DNA reads TGTGCCAGCAGTTACTCGCCGAGGCGAAACTATGGCTACACCTTC. Its protein is CASSYSPRRNYGYTF.

The chain combines TRBV30 with TRBJ1-2, with D maybe TRBD1 (5 bases). Trimming took 1 base from V and 3 from J, leaving 9 bases between them. This CDR3 contains 13 residues. From germline, CDR1 is GTSNPN and CDR2 SVGIG (reference sequence). CDR3 coding DNA: TGTGCCTGGAGTGGGGGGAGGGACTATGGCTACACCTTC. Protein sequence: CAWSGGRDYGYTF.

The gene calls are TRBV7-2 and TRBJ1-5, with 9 bases matching TRBD1. The germline V gene has CDR1 SGHTA and CDR2 FQGNSA. J lost 7 bases, V lost 7 bases, and 14 bases had no gene match. The CDR3 totals 16 residues. CDR3 residues: CASTEAGQGVKQPQHF. CDR3 in DNA: TGTGCCAGCACCGAGGCGGGACAGGGTGTAAAACAGCCCCAGCATTTT. The variable domain in full, completed from reference TRBV7-2 and TRBJ1-5, reads GAGVSQSPSNKVTEKGKDVELRCDPISGHTALYWYRQSLGQGLEFLIYFQGNSAPDKSGLPSDRFSAERTGGSVSTLTIQRTQQEDSAVYLCASTEAGQGVKQPQHFGDGTRLSIL.

This chain joins TRBV2 and TRBJ1-6; 12 nucleotides align to TRBD1. The V gene end was trimmed by 4 bases and the J gene end by 12 bases; junction bases not matched to a gene: 7. The CDR3 contains 15 residues. Per germline, CDR1 SNHLY and CDR2 FYNNEI. Here the CDR3 DNA reads TGTGCCAGCAGTGGATTAGGGACAGGGGGCTTACCCCTCCACTTT. Its translation is CASSGLGTGGLPLHF.

The chain recombines TRBV5-1 with TRBJ2-1; maybe TRBD1 (5 bases). The germline CDR1 and CDR2 sequences are SGHRS and YFSETQ. V dropped 2 bases and J dropped 2 bases, with 14 bases sitting between them. CDR3 length: 16 amino acids. The CDR3 sequence: CASSLWGRPTYNEQFF. As DNA, the CDR3 is TGCGCCAGCAGCTTATGGGGCCGTCCTACCTACAATGAGCAGTTCTTC.

This clone was found once. V usage is TRBV10-3 and J usage is TRBJ1-1; 8 nucleotides agree with TRBD1. With V trimmed by 2 bases and J by 4 bases, 6 bases remained unmatched. The CDR3 is made up of 15 amino acids. Looked up from germline, CDR1 is ENHRY and CDR2 is SYGVKD. The CDR3 loop reads CAISEPVGQGTEAFF. For the CDR3, the DNA is TGTGCCATCAGTGAGCCAGTCGGACAGGGCACTGAAGCTTTCTTT.

In its sample, this clone was seen a few times. CDR3 region: CASSDRAGNTIYF. The CDR3 DNA reads as TGTGCCAGCTCTGACAGGGCTGGAAACACCATATATTTT. This sequence joins TRBV7-2 and TRBJ1-3, with 7 bases aligning to TRBD1. The CDR3 totals 13 residues. Looked up from germline, CDR1 is SGHTA and CDR2 is FQGNSA. J lost 2 bases, V lost 8 bases, and 3 bases had no gene match.

This clone was observed once. CDR3 sequence: CASSLGLGDIYGYTF. CDR3 in DNA: TGTGCCAGCAGCTTAGGTCTAGGGGATATCTATGGCTACACCTTC. The rearrangement links TRBV7-9 to TRBJ1-2; D is perhaps TRBD1 (5 bases). The CDR3 is 15 amino acids. The ends were cut back, 1 base at V and 4 bases at J, with 13 bases in the middle. The germline V gene has CDR1 SEHNR and CDR2 FQNEAQ (reference sequence).

The CDR3 DNA reads as TGTGCCAGCAGCCCACCGAGCTCCTACAATGAGCAGTTCTTC. It specifies CASSPPSSYNEQFF. The V call is TRBV5-6, the J call TRBJ2-1; D uncertain. Trimming cost V 4 bases and J 0 bases, with 8 bases left between them. Per germline, CDR1 SGHDT and CDR2 YYEEEE. This CDR3 has 14 residues.

This clone was counted between two and nine times. The chain is built from TRBV12-3 or TRBV12-4 and TRBJ1-1; D not resolved. The CDR3 has 13 residues. The V gene lost 7 bases and the J gene lost 2 bases, with 11 bases spanning the gap. This CDR3 reads CASNLGSNTEAFF. The CDR3 bases are TGTGCCAGCAACCTTGGGAGCAACACTGAAGCTTTCTTT.

J is TRBJ2-3 and V is TRBV6-4; tentatively, D is TRBD2 (6 bases). Trimming left V 0 bases short and J 0 bases short, with 7 bases between. Germline lookup yields CDR1 MRHNA and CDR2 SNTAGT. The length of the CDR3 is 15 residues. Here the CDR3 reads CASSDSAGSTDTQYF. Written as DNA, the CDR3 is TGTGCCAGCAGTGACTCGGCGGGGAGCACAGATACGCAGTATTTT.

This chain joins TRBV5-1 and TRBJ2-3; TRBD2 matches 9 bases. The germline CDR1 and CDR2 sequences are SGHRS and YFSETQ. The V segment lost 4 bases and the J segment 2 bases; nucleotides outside the gene matches: 11. The CDR3 consists of 17 residues. The CDR3 bases are TGCGCCAGCAGCCCGGTCCCTAGCGGGGAGTACACAGATACGCAGTATTTT. Encoded protein: CASSPVPSGEYTDTQYF.

The chain employs TRBV6-2 or TRBV6-3 and TRBJ1-1; D perhaps matches TRBD1 (6 bases). The CDR3 length is 13 residues. Per the germline V gene, CDR1 is MNHEY and CDR2 is SVGEGT. Trimming took 5 bases from V and 8 from J, leaving 15 bases between them. Here the CDR3 DNA reads TGTGCCAGCAGTCGCTTCTCCCAGGGGGAAGCTTTCTTT. Protein sequence: CASSRFSQGEAFF.

The chain uses TRBV4-1 and TRBJ2-2; 14 bases agree with TRBD2. Germline CDR1 reads MGHRA; CDR2 reads YSYEKL. This CDR3 comprises 16 residues. V lost 5 bases and J lost 6; bases outside the gene matches: 5. The CDR3 DNA follows: TGCGCCAGCAGCGGAAGACTAGCGGGGGGGGCCGGGGAGCTGTTTTTT. Amino acid sequence: CASSGRLAGGAGELFF.

The chain recombines TRBV15 with TRBJ1-5, with D possibly TRBD1 on 5 matching bases. Germline V gene data show CDR1 as LNHNV and CDR2 as YYDKDF (reference sequence). CDR3 length: 16 residues. Trimming pared 4 bases from V and 9 bases from J, leaving 22 bases between. For the CDR3, the DNA is TGTGCCACCAGCACGCCCCGGGGGAACGTGTATCTGCCCCAGCATTTT. Amino acids: CATSTPRGNVYLPQHF.

This clone appeared a single time. The V call is TRBV12-5, the J call TRBJ2-1; a possible D gene is TRBD1 (5 bases). Trimming stripped 0 bases from V and 4 bases from J, with 16 bases between. CDR1 is LGHNT and CDR2 is FRNRAP in the germline V gene. The CDR3 is made up of 17 amino acids. CDR3 bases: TGTGCTAGTGGTTTGGTTACAGGACACCTTCTATACAATGAGCAGTTCTTC. Amino acids: CASGLVTGHLLYNEQFF.

The V call is TRBV5-1, the J call TRBJ1-1; no clear D gene. Germline V gene lookup returns CDR1 SGHRS and CDR2 YFSETQ. CDR3 length: 15 amino acids. Trimming stripped 1 base from V and 1 base from J, with 11 bases between. CDR3 sequence (DNA): TGCGCCAGCAGCTTGAATTCCGGGGAGAACACTGAAGCTTTCTTT. Protein product: CASSLNSGENTEAFF.

The chain combines TRBV2 with TRBJ1-2; 7 bases align to TRBD1. V was pared by 3 bases and J by 4 bases, with 5 bases of the junction left unmatched. This CDR3 has 14 residues. CDR1 is SNHLY and CDR2 is FYNNEI in the germline V gene. CDR3 in amino acids: CASSERTGGYGYTF. The CDR3 DNA follows: TGTGCCAGCAGTGAGCGGACAGGAGGCTATGGCTACACCTTC.

The chain uses TRBV28 and TRBJ1-1; D remains unclear. Germline-derived CDR1 and CDR2 are MDHEN and SYDVKM. This CDR3 spans 13 amino acids. Trimming shortened V by 6 bases and J by 6 bases, and 14 bases separated the two germline ends. Here the CDR3 reads CASSIVPRAEAFF. DNA for the CDR3: TGTGCCAGCAGCATAGTTCCGAGGGCTGAAGCTTTCTTT.

This sequence joins TRBV6-5 and TRBJ1-5, with TRBD1 matching 10 bases. V lost 8 bases and J lost 3; bases outside the gene matches: 7. The germline V gene has CDR1 MNHEY and CDR2 SVGAGI. The CDR3 extends over 15 amino acids. The CDR3 spells CASQMGQGNNQPQHF. CDR3 coding DNA: TGTGCCAGCCAAATGGGACAGGGGAACAATCAGCCCCAGCATTTT.

The J gene is TRBJ2-2, the V gene TRBV5-1; D might be TRBD2 (5 bases). CDR1 SGHRS and CDR2 YFSETQ come from the germline V gene. The CDR3 is 13 amino acids. With 7 bases removed from V and 6 bases from J, the gap between germline ends came to 13 bases. The CDR3, as DNA: TGCGCCAGCCGGGAAAAGGGCCCCGGGGAGCTGTTTTTT. It is translated as CASREKGPGELFF.

V is TRBV27 and J is TRBJ1-5, with D hard to call. In germline, CDR1 is MNHEY, CDR2 SMNVEV (reference sequence). Trimming left V 5 bases short and J 3 bases short, with 8 bases between. This CDR3 spans 13 amino acids. This CDR3 is CASSHQVNQPQHF. CDR3 coding DNA: TGTGCCAGCAGTCACCAGGTCAATCAGCCCCAGCATTTT.

This chain connects TRBV6-5 to TRBJ2-3; tentative D call: TRBD1 (5 bases). Germline V gene sequence: CDR1 MNHEY, CDR2 SVGAGI. V was trimmed by 5 bases and J by 2 bases, leaving 8 bases between them. The CDR3 has 13 amino acids. CDR3 nucleotides: TGTGCCAGCAGTACCAGGGTCACAGATACGCAGTATTTT. Amino acid sequence: CASSTRVTDTQYF.

The rearrangement links TRBV3-1 (or the pseudogene TRBV3-2) to TRBJ2-7; D gene unclear. The CDR3 loop spans 12 amino acids. V was cut by 1 base and J by 2 bases, with 3 bases left in between. Germline V CDR1 and CDR2: LGHDT, YNNKEL (reference sequence). CDR3 residues: CASSQGTYEQYF. CDR3 bases: TGTGCCAGCAGCCAAGGTACCTACGAGCAGTACTTC.

The rearrangement uses TRBV6-5 and TRBJ2-5; no definite D call. Trimming took 7 bases from V and 2 from J, leaving 14 bases between them. The CDR3 sequence is 14 residues long. The V gene's germline CDR1 is MNHEY and CDR2 SVGAGI. CDR3 bases: TGTGCCAGCACCCTACTTTTCGGGCAAGAGACCCAGTACTTC. Residues: CASTLLFGQETQYF.

V gene TRBV19 combines with J gene TRBJ1-1; D uncertain. The CDR3 covers 12 residues. V gave up 6 bases and J gave up 2 bases, with 7 bases separating them. Per germline, CDR1 LNHDA and CDR2 SQIVND (reference sequence). The CDR3 sequence is CASSLLNTEAFF. In DNA form, the CDR3 reads TGTGCCAGTAGCTTATTAAACACTGAAGCTTTCTTT.